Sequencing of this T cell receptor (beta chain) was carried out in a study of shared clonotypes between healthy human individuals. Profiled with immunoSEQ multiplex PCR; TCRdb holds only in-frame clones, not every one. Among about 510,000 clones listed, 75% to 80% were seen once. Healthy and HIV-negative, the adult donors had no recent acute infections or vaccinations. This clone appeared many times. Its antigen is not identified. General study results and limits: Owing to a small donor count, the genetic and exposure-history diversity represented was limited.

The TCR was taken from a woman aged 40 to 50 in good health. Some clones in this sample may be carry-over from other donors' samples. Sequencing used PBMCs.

CDR3 bases: TGTGCCAGCTCACACAGGGGGCCGGGGCAGCCCCAGCATTTT. It is translated as CASSHRGPGQPQHF. The chain uses TRBV18 and TRBJ1-5; 9 bases match TRBD1. Per the germline V gene, CDR1 is KGHSH and CDR2 is LQKENI. This CDR3 spans 14 amino acids. Trimming cost V 4 bases and J 7 bases; bases outside gene matches: 5.